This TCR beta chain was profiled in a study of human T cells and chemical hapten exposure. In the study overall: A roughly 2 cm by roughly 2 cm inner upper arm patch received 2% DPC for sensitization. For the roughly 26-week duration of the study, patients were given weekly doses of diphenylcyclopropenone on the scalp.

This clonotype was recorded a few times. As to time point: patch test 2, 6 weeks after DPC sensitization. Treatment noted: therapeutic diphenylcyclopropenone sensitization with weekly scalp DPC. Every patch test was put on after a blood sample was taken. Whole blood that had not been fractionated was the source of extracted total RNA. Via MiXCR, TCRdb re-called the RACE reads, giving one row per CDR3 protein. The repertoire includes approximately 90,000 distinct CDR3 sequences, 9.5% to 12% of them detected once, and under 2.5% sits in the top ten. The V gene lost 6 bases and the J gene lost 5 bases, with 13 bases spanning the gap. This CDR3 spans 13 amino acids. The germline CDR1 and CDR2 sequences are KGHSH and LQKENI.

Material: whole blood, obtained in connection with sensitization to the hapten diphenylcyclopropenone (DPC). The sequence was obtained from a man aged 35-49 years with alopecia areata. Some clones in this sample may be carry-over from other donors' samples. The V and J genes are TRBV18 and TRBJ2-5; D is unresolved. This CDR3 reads CASSGPLMETQYF. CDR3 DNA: TGTGCCAGCTCTGGACCCCTGATGGAGACCCAGTACTTC.